This entry features one T cell receptor (beta chain) sequence. This CDR3 region has 14 residues. Germline loops: CDR1 SGHNT, CDR2 YENEEA. With 3 bases removed from V and 8 bases from J, the gap between germline ends came to 14 bases. These data come from a study of blood T cell repertoires in COVID-19. Study details: From the United States, Italy and Spain came samples of acute and convalescent COVID-19. In each case, the material was cDNA or gDNA derived from T cells, B-cell-depleted T cells, or PBMCs.

In the original analysis: The authors estimated nucleated cell counts from reference gene primer amplification. The repertoire was sequenced with immunoSEQ multiplex PCR; TCRdb's copy has only in-frame clones and lacks some. That table supplies the V and J calls and clone size; D and trimming were determined from the DNA. The sample comprises about 180,000 clones, roughly nine tenths of which are singletons, and about a fifth rests with the top ten. This receptor was taken from a man between 65 and 85 years old with active or convalescent COVID-19. J is TRBJ2-1 and V is TRBV11-3; TRBD2 might be the D (5 bases). Sequencing was carried out using peripheral blood. CDR3 residues: CASSLLRTGHEQFF. The CDR3 DNA reads TGTGCCAGCAGCTTGCTCCGGACTGGTCATGAGCAGTTCTTC.